This TCR beta chain was captured by sequencing in a study of CD8+ T cells in alopecia areata. Study-wide results and caveats: Besides other cells, scalp samples also yield sequences of resident alphabeta T cells from normal skin.

A word on this clone: What it binds is not known.

RNA was extracted and reverse transcribed into cDNA as the sequencing template. Produced via immunoSEQ multiplex PCR; TCRdb's table is partial and in-frame only. The sample includes about 210,000 clones, around 66% of them seen just once. Germline lookup yields CDR1 SGHRS and CDR2 YFSETQ. V was shortened by 0 bases and J by 3 bases, with 8 bases between the two germline ends. The CDR3 has 14 residues. The sample's treatment: oral pan-JAK inhibitor, 5-10 mg twice daily. It was from alopecia areata patients that lesional scalp punch biopsies and peripheral blood were collected. The J gene is TRBJ2-3, the V gene TRBV5-1, with D uncertain. The receptor was derived from a human donor with alopecia areata. Source: CD4+ T cells sorted from blood, taken around week 44, from a patient treated with tofacitinib. The CDR3 reads CASSLAKSTDTQYF. In DNA, the CDR3 is TGCGCCAGCAGCTTGGCGAAATCAACAGATACGCAGTATTTT.